Listed here is a single T cell receptor beta chain. The study amplified TCR beta CDR3 regions using RNA transcripts. RT-PCR with HTBI primers came first, then second-round multiplex PCR. TCRdb called the multiplex PCR reads again in MiXCR, with one record for every CDR3 protein. Of around 660,000 distinct CDR3 sequences in the sample, approximately 39% were seen once. This entry is derived from a study of Graves' ophthalmopathy and Graves' hyperthyroidism. CDR1 and CDR2 from the germline V gene are SGHRS and YFSETQ. With V trimmed by 4 bases and J by 3 bases, 9 bases remained unmatched. The CDR3 covers 16 residues.

The J gene is TRBJ2-5, the V gene TRBV5-1; 10 positions agree with TRBD1. This sequence was found in an adult man with Graves' ophthalmopathy. The sequencing input was peripheral blood. The CDR3 loop reads CASSRKETGGEETQYF. In DNA, the CDR3 is TGCGCCAGCAGCCGTAAAGAGACAGGGGGCGAAGAGACCCAGTACTTC.